The 19 T cell receptor beta chains listed next were all sequenced from one sample in a study of technical replicates of blood from a handful of donors. Sequenced by immunoSEQ multiplex PCR; TCRdb stores in-frame clones only, minus some. Here the sample spans about 97,000 clones, around 96% being singletons. The source material was T cells isolated from PBMCs. Receptor source: a human donor in good health.

This chain links TRBV27 with TRBJ2-7; tentatively, D is TRBD1 (6 bases). Per the germline V gene, CDR1 is MNHEY and CDR2 is SMNVEV (reference sequence). Trimming pared 5 bases from V and 0 bases from J, leaving 14 bases between. This CDR3 comprises 15 residues. CDR3 sequence: CASSHRADSSYEQYF. The CDR3 DNA sequence: TGTGCCAGCAGTCATCGGGCGGACAGCTCCTACGAGCAGTACTTC.

V gene TRBV28 combines with J gene TRBJ2-2; 7 bases agree with TRBD1. The CDR3 length is 14 residues. The germline gives CDR1 MDHEN, CDR2 SYDVKM. With 7 bases clipped from V and 2 bases from J, the junction kept 4 bases outside the gene matches. The CDR3 region has the DNA TGTGCCAGCACCGGACAGGTCAACACCGGGGAGCTGTTTTTT. It encodes CASTGQVNTGELFF.

This chain joins TRBV10-3 and TRBJ1-1; 7 bases match TRBD1. This CDR3 has 15 amino acids. V lost 0 bases to trimming and J lost 5 bases; unmatched junction nucleotides: 6. Germline loops: CDR1 ENHRY, CDR2 SYGVKD. CDR3 loop: CAISESLEGATEAFF. As DNA, the CDR3 is TGTGCCATCAGTGAGTCGTTGGAGGGGGCTACTGAAGCTTTCTTT.

V usage is TRBV18 and J usage is TRBJ1-1; TRBD1 matches at 12 bases. CDR3 size: 18 residues. Germline CDR1 reads KGHSH; CDR2 reads LQKENI. The J segment lost 0 bases and the V segment lost 6 bases, leaving 11 bases of the junction unmatched. In nucleotides, the CDR3 is TGTGCCAGCTCCCCGACGGGACAGGGGGCCGGTGTGAACACTGAAGCTTTCTTT. It yields the protein CASSPTGQGAGVNTEAFF.

The chain couples TRBV7-2 to TRBJ1-4; D is unresolved. Germline V gene sequence: CDR1 SGHTA, CDR2 FQGNSA. CDR3 length: 12 residues. V lost 7 bases to trimming and J lost 5 bases, with 8 bases between them. The CDR3 region has the DNA TGTGCCAGCACCCTATTAAATGAAAAACTGTTTTTT. It is translated as CASTLLNEKLFF.

The chain is built from TRBV7-2 and TRBJ2-5, with a possible D match to TRBD1 (5 bases). Between the trimmed V and J ends, which lost 5 bases and 3 bases, there was a span of 13 bases. The CDR3 spans 14 residues. Germline CDR1 SGHTA, CDR2 FQGNSA. CDR3 loop: CASSPTVSKETQYF. CDR3 in DNA: TGTGCCAGCAGCCCGACAGTTTCTAAAGAGACCCAGTACTTC.

This sequence joins TRBV28 and TRBJ2-7; perhaps TRBD2 as D (5 bases). Looked up from germline, CDR1 is MDHEN and CDR2 is SYDVKM. The CDR3 runs to 12 residues. V was shortened by 7 bases and J by 3 bases, with 10 bases between the two germline ends. CDR3 loop: CASTSGHYEQYF. The CDR3 region has the DNA TGTGCCAGCACCAGCGGCCACTACGAGCAGTACTTC.

DNA for the CDR3: TGTGCCAGCAGCCTTCTTGAATTCACAGGGGGAGACTATGGCTACACCTTC. This encodes CASSLLEFTGGDYGYTF. The chain combines TRBV7-2 with TRBJ1-2; 8 nucleotides align to TRBD1. The CDR3 contains 17 residues. Germline trimming cut 5 bases from V and 3 bases from J; bases unmatched to any gene: 14. The germline V gene has CDR1 SGHTA and CDR2 FQGNSA.

The chain uses TRBV5-1 and TRBJ2-3; 9 bases are shared with TRBD1. CDR3 length equals 16 residues. Germline CDR1 is SGHRS and CDR2 is YFSETQ. The trim removed 5 bases at V and 6 bases at J, leaving 13 bases unmatched. CDR3 amino acids: CASRAYRDRAEDTQYF. In DNA form, the CDR3 reads TGCGCCAGCAGGGCGTACCGGGACAGGGCAGAGGATACGCAGTATTTT.

V gene TRBV19 combines with J gene TRBJ1-5; no definite D call. This CDR3 is built from 13 residues. The ends were cut back, 4 bases at V and 8 bases at J, with 12 bases in the middle. Germline V gene lookup returns CDR1 LNHDA and CDR2 SQIVND (reference sequence). The CDR3: CASSSLLAEPQHF. The CDR3 region has the DNA TGTGCCAGTAGTAGTCTTTTAGCGGAGCCCCAGCATTTT.

The J gene is TRBJ2-7, the V gene TRBV7-6; 9 nucleotides align to TRBD2. This CDR3 has 14 residues. V lost 6 bases and J lost 6; bases outside the gene matches: 9. Germline V gives CDR1 SGHVS, CDR2 FNYEAQ. CDR3 loop: CASSSSGRGGEQYF. The CDR3 nucleotides read TGTGCCAGCAGTAGTAGCGGGAGAGGGGGCGAGCAGTACTTC.

The chain carries TRBV10-1 and TRBJ2-2; TRBD2 agrees at 9 bases. J gave up 4 bases and V 0 bases, and 3 bases lay outside the gene matches. The CDR3 is 16 residues long. Germline values: CDR1 WNHNN, CDR2 SYGVQD (reference sequence). CDR3 in DNA: TGCGCCAGCAGTGAGTCTAGCGGGAGCGGCACCGGGGAGCTGTTTTTT. It translates to CASSESSGSGTGELFF.

The chain combines TRBV2 with TRBJ1-2, with 7 nucleotides matching TRBD1. CDR1 and CDR2 (germline): SNHLY, FYNNEI. The CDR3 consists of 13 residues. With V trimmed by 9 bases and J by 2 bases, 6 bases remained unmatched. The CDR3: CASEDRTNYGYTF. DNA of the CDR3: TGTGCCAGTGAGGACAGGACCAACTATGGCTACACCTTC.

CDR3 residues: CASRQGGFTEAFF. The CDR3 DNA is TGCGCCAGCAGACAGGGGGGATTCACTGAAGCTTTCTTT. The V gene is TRBV4-1, the J gene TRBJ1-1, with 8 bases fitting TRBD1. The CDR3 spans 13 residues. V lost 6 bases, J lost 4 bases, and 4 bases stayed unmatched. Per germline, CDR1 MGHRA and CDR2 YSYEKL.

The chain couples TRBV25-1 to TRBJ1-6; 8 bases align to TRBD1. This CDR3 has 14 residues. The V gene end was trimmed by 7 bases and the J gene end by 9 bases; junction bases not matched to a gene: 8. CDR1 is MGHDK, CDR2 SYGVNS, per germline. CDR3 region: CASIWTGRISPLHF. CDR3 nucleotide sequence: TGTGCCAGCATCTGGACAGGGAGGATTTCACCCCTCCACTTT.

Of note for this clone: An end of the junction differs from the germline gene, which may be a read error. The chain has TRBV10-3 and TRBJ2-5; TRBD2 agrees at 9 bases. The CDR3 covers 12 residues. The germline gives CDR1 ENHRY, CDR2 SYGVKD. CDR3 coding DNA: TGCTCCTGCGGGAGGGCCAAAGAGACCCAGTACTTC. This encodes CSCGRAKETQYF.

CDR3 sequence: CASSPSFLNTEAFF. The CDR3 DNA reads TGTGCCAGCAGCCCTTCTTTTTTGAACACTGAAGCTTTCTTT. This chain connects TRBV7-8 to TRBJ1-1; D remains ambiguous. The V end lost 5 bases, the J end lost 0 bases, and 10 bases lay between the germline ends. There are 14 residues in the CDR3. Germline-derived CDR1 and CDR2 are SGHVS and FQNEAQ.

The chain joins TRBV4-2 to TRBJ2-5; D perhaps matches TRBD2 (5 bases). The assigned J gene may be wrong: the sequence end matches TRBJ2-7 better. Germline V gene lookup returns CDR1 LGHNA and CDR2 YNFKEQ. The CDR3 totals 14 residues. The CDR3 DNA sequence: TGTGCCAGCAGCCAAGATCGCCTAGCCCGCGAGCAGTACTTC. This encodes CASSQDRLAREQYF.

This clone has just one count. This chain connects TRBV28 to TRBJ2-5; 12 bases are a match to TRBD2. Germline trimming cut 5 bases from V and 5 bases from J; bases unmatched to any gene: 9. The germline V gene encodes CDR1 MDHEN and CDR2 SYDVKM. This CDR3 has 16 residues. CDR3 sequence reads: CASSDTSGRSVETQYF. The DNA of the CDR3 is TGTGCCAGCAGTGATACTAGCGGGAGGTCCGTGGAGACCCAGTACTTC.